The sequence of this T cell receptor (beta chain) was determined in a study of PD-1 blockade in classical Hodgkin lymphoma. Study background: Nivolumab was given intravenously to patients at 3 mg/kg every 2 weeks. Study results and caveats: CD8+ TCR diversity did not rise significantly by C4D1, unlike CD4+. In newly diagnosed patients, baseline TCR diversity was reportedly below that of healthy donors. The diversity seen at baseline in complete responders resembled that of newly diagnosed patients.

Relapse was seen in all patients after autologous stem cell transplantation, and brentuximab vedotin exposure was variable. Using immunoSEQ multiplex PCR, the repertoire was profiled, and TCRdb retains in-frame clones only, with some absent. The sample lists around 5,000 clones; 63% were seen once. For this clone: Its target is unknown.

Looked up from germline, CDR1 is GTSNPN and CDR2 is SVGIG (reference sequence). The junction had 9 bases not matched to a gene; V was cut back by 6 bases and J by 7 bases. There are 13 residues in the CDR3. The sequence was collected from a human donor with classical Hodgkin lymphoma. The source was peripheral blood mononuclear cells (PBMCs), collected at baseline. The chain uses TRBV30 and TRBJ2-1; TRBD1 matches at 7 bases. CDR3 DNA sequence: TGTGCCTGCCAAGACAGGGCCTGGAATGAGCAGTTCTTC. This translates into CACQDRAWNEQFF. Combining the CDR3 with reference TRBV30 and TRBJ2-1 gives the whole variable domain SQTIHQWPATLVQPVGSPLSLECTVEGTSNPNLYWYRQAAGRGLQLLFYSVGIGQISSEVPQNLSASRPQDRQFILSSKKLLLSDSGFYLCACQDRAWNEQFFGPGTRLTVL.